These T cell receptor beta chains were read from a single sample in a study of blood T cells in healthy people across ages. TCRdb re-derived calls from the 5' RACE reads in MiXCR, one entry per CDR3 protein. Of roughly 800,000 distinct CDR3 sequences in the sample, roughly 60% were seen once. The sequenced sample consisted of blood. The receptors shown here come from a man aged 25 to 40 in good health. CDR3s include the opening cysteine and the closing phenylalanine or tryptophan. A D gene is named only where the DNA matches it firmly. Some rows have no size entry. The others give once, few or many, or a class for an expanded clone.

j_call	d_call	clone_size	v_call	cdr3_aa	cdr3_nt
TRBJ2-5	TRBD2	.	TRBV29-1	CSVVRVAGDQETQYF	TGCAGCGTTGTTCGGGTCGCGGGGGATCAAGAGACCCAGTACTTC
TRBJ2-5	TRBD2	.	TRBV12-3/TRBV12-4	CASRTSGPQETQYF	TGTGCCAGCAGGACTAGCGGCCCCCAAGAGACCCAGTACTTC
TRBJ1-2	.	.	TRBV20-1	CSARGVGSGTNGYTF	TGCAGTGCTAGGGGGGTAGGGTCGGGAACCAATGGCTACACCTTC
TRBJ2-5	TRBD2	.	TRBV28	CASKPAGEIETQYF	TGTGCCAGCAAACCAGCGGGAGAGATAGAGACCCAGTACTTC
TRBJ2-3	TRBD2	.	TRBV12-3/TRBV12-4	CASSLAGRETTQYF	TGTGCCAGCAGTTTAGCGGGGCGGGAGACAACGCAGTATTTT
TRBJ2-4	TRBD1	few	TRBV15	CATRRTGTGGLSAKNIQYF	TGTGCCACCAGAAGAACCGGGACAGGGGGCCTCTCGGCCAAAAACATTCAGTACTTC
TRBJ1-2	.	.	TRBV29-1	CSVGEGPNYGYTF	TGCAGCGTGGGAGAGGGCCCTAACTATGGCTACACCTTC
TRBJ2-1	.	.	TRBV10-2	CASSEAGYNEQFF	TGCGCCAGCAGTGAGGCTGGTTACAATGAGCAGTTCTTC
TRBJ2-3	TRBD1	few	TRBV29-1	CSSSSRGHEDTQYF	TGCAGCTCATCTTCAAGGGGGCATGAAGATACGCAGTATTTT
TRBJ1-2	TRBD1	few	TRBV29-1	CSVEDRNNYGYTF	TGCAGCGTTGAGGACAGGAATAACTATGGCTACACCTTC
TRBJ2-1	TRBD2	few	TRBV5-5	CASSLGEGLYNEQFF	TGTGCCAGCAGCTTAGGGGAGGGCCTCTACAATGAGCAGTTCTTC
TRBJ2-1	TRBD2	few	TRBV7-2	CASSTGPGGRFF	TGTGCCAGCAGCACGGGACCCGGGGGGAGGTTCTTC